The clone carrying this T cell receptor beta chain was seen a few times. Its antigen is as yet unknown. One end of the junction does not line up with germline, which may come from a read error. This entry belongs to a study of molecular identifiers for immune sequencing clone quantification. General observations from the study: Shared barcodes on identical TCR molecules could underestimate the sizes of highly expanded clones. Clones exceeding 20 RNA copies carried over 97% of effector molecules but under 1% of naive-cell molecules.

In TCRdb, the PCR reads were re-called with MiXCR into one record per CDR3 protein. The top ten clones hold about 0.84% of a sample with 490,000 or so distinct CDR3 sequences, 20% to 25% of them seen once. Construction of naive CD8 libraries employed about 17,000 to 1,100,000 sorted cells together with 10%, 30% or 50% RNA. The CDR3 loop spans 12 amino acids. Germline values: CDR1 SQVTM, CDR2 ANQGSEA. This receptor was taken from a human donor in good health. Some libraries in this study had Jurkat cell RNA spiked in. Input material: naive CD8+ T cells from blood, with Jurkat cell RNA spiked in. The subset here: FACS-sorted CD8+CD4-CCR7+CD45RA+ naive T cells. V is TRBV29-1 and J is TRBJ2-7; maybe TRBD1 (6 bases). CDR3 region: CSVGDTSCEQYF. In DNA, the CDR3 is TGCAGCGTTGGGGACACCTCCTGCGAGCAGTACTTC.